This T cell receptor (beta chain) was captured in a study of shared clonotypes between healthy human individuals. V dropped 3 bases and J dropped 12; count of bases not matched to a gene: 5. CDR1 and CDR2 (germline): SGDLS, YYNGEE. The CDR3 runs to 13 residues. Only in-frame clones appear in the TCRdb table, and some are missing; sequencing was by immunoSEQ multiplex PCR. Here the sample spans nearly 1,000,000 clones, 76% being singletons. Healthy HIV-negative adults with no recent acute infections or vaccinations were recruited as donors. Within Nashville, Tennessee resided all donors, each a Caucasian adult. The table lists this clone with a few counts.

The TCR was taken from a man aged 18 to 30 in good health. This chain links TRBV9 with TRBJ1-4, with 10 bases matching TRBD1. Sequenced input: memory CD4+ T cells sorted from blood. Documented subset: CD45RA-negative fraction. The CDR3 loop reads CASSARQGAELFF. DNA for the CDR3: TGTGCCAGCAGCGCGAGACAGGGGGCCGAACTGTTTTTT. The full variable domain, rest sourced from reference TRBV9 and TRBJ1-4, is DSGVTQTPKHLITATGQRVTLRCSPRSGDLSVYWYQQSLDQGLQFLIQYYNGEERAKGNILERFSAQQFPDLHSELNLSSLELGDSALYFCASSARQGAELFFGSGTQLSVL.